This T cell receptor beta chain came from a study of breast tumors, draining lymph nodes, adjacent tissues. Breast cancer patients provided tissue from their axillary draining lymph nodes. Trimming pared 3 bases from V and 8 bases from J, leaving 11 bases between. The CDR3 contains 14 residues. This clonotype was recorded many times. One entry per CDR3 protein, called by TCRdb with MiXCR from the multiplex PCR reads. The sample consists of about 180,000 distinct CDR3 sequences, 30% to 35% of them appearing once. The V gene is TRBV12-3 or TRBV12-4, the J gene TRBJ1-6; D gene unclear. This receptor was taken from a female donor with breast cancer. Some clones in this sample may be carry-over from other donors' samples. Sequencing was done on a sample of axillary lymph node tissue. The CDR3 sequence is CASSLVGPYSPLHF. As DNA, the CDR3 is TGTGCCAGCAGTTTGGTAGGGCCTTATTCACCCCTCCACTTT.